This T cell receptor beta chain is drawn from a study of blood T cell repertoires in COVID-19. About the research overall: There were acute and convalescent COVID-19 samples, and they came from the United States, Italy and Spain.

The length of the CDR3 is 15 residues. From germline, CDR1 is WNHNN and CDR2 SYGVQD (reference sequence). V trimming: 0 bases; J trimming: 13 bases; junction bases outside the gene matches: 9. TCRdb's table, derived via immunoSEQ multiplex PCR, lists solely in-frame clones and lacks some. The table includes approximately 100,000 clones, approximately 84% detected once. The chain recombines TRBV10-1 with TRBJ1-6; TRBD1 agrees at 7 bases. The receptor was derived from a man aged 70 or older with acute or convalescent COVID-19. The sample taken for sequencing was peripheral blood. The CDR3 nucleotides read TGCGCCAGCAGTGAGTCGGCACAGGGGCTCAGGCCCCTCCACTTT. This translates into CASSESAQGLRPLHF.